The rows below give T cell receptor beta chains drawn from one sample of a study of cytomegalovirus exposure and HLA in healthy donors. TCRdb's table, derived via immunoSEQ multiplex PCR, lists solely in-frame clones and lacks some. This sample's clone table lists some 89,000 clones. Sequenced input: PBMCs. These receptors all stem from a woman aged 25-40 years in good health and CMV-seronegative. Both conserved end residues are part of each CDR3. Each record gives: J gene, V gene, D gene, CDR3 DNA, CDR3 protein. A D gene is named only where the DNA matches it firmly.

J: TRBJ2-1
V: TRBV10-2
D: TRBD2
DNA: TGCGCCAGCAGCCCCGGGACTAGACCAAATGAGCAGTTCTTC
CDR3: CASSPGTRPNEQFF

J: TRBJ1-5
V: TRBV19
D: -
DNA: TGTGCCAGTAGTGTCGGACAGAACAATCAGCCCCAGCATTTT
CDR3: CASSVGQNNQPQHF

J: TRBJ2-5
V: TRBV29-1
D: TRBD1
DNA: TGCAGCGTTGTGGGACAGCAAGAGACCCAGTACTTC
CDR3: CSVVGQQETQYF

J: TRBJ2-5
V: TRBV6-5
D: TRBD1
DNA: TGTGCCGATCAAGGGGGCAGAGAGACCCAGTACTTC
CDR3: CADQGGRETQYF

J: TRBJ1-5
V: TRBV6-1
D: -
DNA: TGTGCCAGCAGCCCCCCGGGGGGCAATCAGCCCCAGCATTTT
CDR3: CASSPPGGNQPQHF

J: TRBJ2-2
V: TRBV5-1
D: TRBD2
DNA: TGCGCCAGCAGTGCCTCAGCGGGAACACCCACCGGGGAGCTGTTTTTT
CDR3: CASSASAGTPTGELFF

J: TRBJ2-7
V: TRBV9
D: TRBD1
DNA: TGTGCCAGCAGCGTTGGACCGGACAGGGACTACGAGCAGTACTTC
CDR3: CASSVGPDRDYEQYF

J: TRBJ1-4
V: TRBV5-1
D: -
DNA: TGCGCCAGCAGCTTGGGACGGGATTTTGAGGAAAAACTGTTTTTT
CDR3: CASSLGRDFEEKLFF

J: TRBJ1-6
V: TRBV10-3
D: TRBD1
DNA: TGTGCCATCAGTGAGAATACATATGGGACAGGGGGTGTCAGTTCACCCCTCCACTTT
CDR3: CAISENTYGTGGVSSPLHF

J: TRBJ2-7
V: TRBV5-1
D: TRBD2
DNA: TGCGCCAGCAGCTTGGTAGCGGGGGGCGCCTACGAGCAGTACTTC
CDR3: CASSLVAGGAYEQYF

J: TRBJ1-5
V: TRBV29-1
D: -
DNA: TGCAGCGTTTGGGCCAATGGGCAGCCCCAGCATTTT
CDR3: CSVWANGQPQHF

J: TRBJ2-7
V: TRBV11-3
D: -
DNA: TGTGCCAGCAGCCCCGCAACTGCTGGCGAGCAGTACTTC
CDR3: CASSPATAGEQYF

J: TRBJ2-1
V: TRBV6-4
D: TRBD2
DNA: TGTGCCAGCAGTGCCACCCTAGCGGGGGGCGATGAGCAGTTCTTC
CDR3: CASSATLAGGDEQFF

J: TRBJ1-4
V: TRBV4-2
D: -
DNA: TGTGCCAGCAGCCGAGGCAAGGGGGATAATGAAAAACTGTTTTTT
CDR3: CASSRGKGDNEKLFF

J: TRBJ1-2
V: TRBV2
D: -
DNA: TGTGCCAGCAGTCAGGGCCTAACGGGTGGCTACACCTTC
CDR3: CASSQGLTGGYTF

J: TRBJ1-1
V: TRBV2
D: -
DNA: TGTGCCAGCAGAGGGAGTGGGGGCGTAGGTACTGAAGCTTTCTTT
CDR3: CASRGSGGVGTEAFF

J: TRBJ2-7
V: TRBV28
D: TRBD2
DNA: TGTGCCAGCAGTTTCCCGACTAGCGGGAAGAACGAGCAGTACTTC
CDR3: CASSFPTSGKNEQYF

J: TRBJ2-7
V: TRBV4-1
D: -
DNA: TGCGCCAGCAGCCAAGAAGGCCGGAGATTTTCCGAGCAGTACTTC
CDR3: CASSQEGRRFSEQYF

J: TRBJ2-5
V: TRBV28
D: TRBD1
DNA: TGTGCCAGCAGGTCCGGACAGGGCCTTCAAGAGACCCAGTACTTC
CDR3: CASRSGQGLQETQYF